This record looks at one TCR beta chain sequence and its context. This record belongs to a study of blood T cell repertoires in COVID-19. Study-wide background: There were acute and convalescent COVID-19 samples, and they came from the United States, Italy and Spain.

The protocol was immunoSEQ multiplex PCR, while the TCRdb copy is restricted to in-frame clones and leaves out a portion. The profile covers 150,000 or so clones, with 87% appearing a single time and about 5.7% taken by the ten largest. This CDR3 has 16 amino acids. Per the germline V gene, CDR1 is SGHRS and CDR2 is YFSETQ. V was pared by 3 bases and J by 4 bases, with 14 bases between. The rearrangement joins TRBV5-1 to TRBJ1-6; tentatively, D is TRBD1 (5 bases). This TCR derives from a man older than 75 with acute or convalescent COVID-19. The sample consisted of peripheral blood. CDR3 bases: TGCGCCAGCAGCTCGCAGGGTAACACTTATAATTCACCCCTCCACTTT. It yields the protein CASSSQGNTYNSPLHF.